Below, 12 T cell receptor beta chains from the same sample are listed, as sequenced in a study of T cells in Graves' hyperthyroidism and ophthalmopathy. Authors of the study amplified TCR beta CDR3 regions from RNA transcripts. The HTBI primer set served for first-round RT-PCR of the TCR CDR3. From the multiplex PCR reads, TCRdb called clonotypes with MiXCR, one entry per CDR3 protein. Here the sample spans 330,000 or so distinct CDR3 sequences, about 19% being singletons. Source material: blood. The origin of the receptors is a man in his fifties or sixties with Graves' ophthalmopathy.

The J gene is TRBJ2-3, the V gene TRBV19, with a tentative D call TRBD1 (6 bases). Germline lookup yields CDR1 LNHDA and CDR2 SQIVND (reference sequence). There are 13 residues in the CDR3. With 6 bases removed from V and 5 bases from J, the gap between germline ends came to 12 bases. The CDR3 reads CASSPDSQDTQYF. The CDR3 coding sequence is TGTGCCAGTAGCCCGGACAGTCAAGATACGCAGTATTTT. Complete variable domain (other parts from reference TRBV19 and TRBJ2-3): DGGITQSPKYLFRKEGQNVTLSCEQNLNHDAMYWYRQDPGQGLRLIYYSQIVNDFQKGDIAEGYSVSREKKESFPLTVTSAQKNPTAFYLCASSPDSQDTQYFGPGTRLTVL.

The chain carries TRBV19 and TRBJ2-6; weak D call: TRBD2 (5 bases). This CDR3 has 17 amino acids. V lost 3 bases and J lost 0, with 12 bases in between. Germline V gene sequence: CDR1 LNHDA, CDR2 SQIVND (reference sequence). The CDR3 sequence: CASSIGGLHSGANVLTF. The CDR3 coding sequence is TGTGCCAGTAGTATCGGTGGACTGCACTCTGGGGCCAACGTCCTGACTTTC. Full variable domain (missing parts from reference TRBV19 and TRBJ2-6): DGGITQSPKYLFRKEGQNVTLSCEQNLNHDAMYWYRQDPGQGLRLIYYSQIVNDFQKGDIAEGYSVSREKKESFPLTVTSAQKNPTAFYLCASSIGGLHSGANVLTFGAGSRLTVL.

This clonotype has only a few counts. The J gene is TRBJ2-1, the V gene TRBV27; 10 bases agree with TRBD2. The CDR3 is 15 amino acids. The V gene's germline CDR1 is MNHEY and CDR2 SMNVEV (reference sequence). J lost 6 bases, V lost 3 bases, and 5 bases had no gene match. The DNA of the CDR3 is TGTGCCAGCAGTTTTCTGTCTAGCGGGAGCAATGAGCAGTTCTTC. This codes for CASSFLSSGSNEQFF.

This clonotype was recorded at least ten times. This sequence joins TRBV5-6 and TRBJ1-1, with D unclear. CDR1 and CDR2 from the germline V gene are SGHDT and YYEEEE. The germline V and J ends were trimmed by 5 bases and 5 bases, with 22 bases remaining between them. The CDR3 spans 16 residues. In DNA form, the CDR3 reads TGTGCCAGCAGAGGCGACGGAGGAGGCGCCGGTACTGAAGCTTTCTTT. Translating gives CASRGDGGGAGTEAFF.

The chain is built from TRBV3-1 and TRBJ2-7, with D tentatively TRBD2 (6 bases). Germline assignment: CDR1 LGHDT and CDR2 YNNKEL (reference sequence). Between the trimmed V and J ends, which lost 1 base and 0 bases, there was a span of 10 bases. The CDR3 has 15 amino acids. This CDR3 is CASSQVFGSSYEQYF. In DNA, the CDR3 is TGTGCCAGCAGCCAAGTTTTCGGGAGCTCCTACGAGCAGTACTTC.

This clonotype was seen many times. V and J are TRBV3-1 and TRBJ1-4, with TRBD1 matching over 8 bases. This CDR3 is 14 amino acids long. V lost 4 bases to trimming and J lost 8 bases; unmatched junction nucleotides: 6. The V gene's germline CDR1 is LGHDT and CDR2 YNNKEL (reference sequence). The CDR3 DNA reads TGTGCCAGCAGCCTTCGGACAGGGAAGGAAAAACTGTTTTTT. Residues: CASSLRTGKEKLFF. Based on the CDR3 plus reference TRBV3-1 and TRBJ1-4, the full variable domain is DTAVSQTPKYLVTQMGNDKSIKCEQNLGHDTMYWYKQDSKKFLKIMFSYNNKELIINETVPNRFSPKSPDKAHLNLHINSLELGDSAVYFCASSLRTGKEKLFFGSGTQLSVL.

The CDR3 reads CASSLGGQLDEKLFF. The CDR3 DNA reads TGTGCCAGCAGTTTAGGGGGCCAGCTTGATGAAAAACTGTTTTTT. The chain recombines TRBV28 with TRBJ1-4, with D possibly being TRBD1 (6 bases). V shed 2 bases and J shed 6 bases, with 13 bases lying between them. Germline assignment: CDR1 MDHEN and CDR2 SYDVKM. The CDR3 sequence is 15 residues long.

This clonotype showed up just a few times. The chain couples TRBV7-9 to TRBJ2-3; 7 bases line up with TRBD1. The J segment lost 0 bases and the V segment lost 0 bases, leaving 0 bases of the junction unmatched. This CDR3 is 15 amino acids long. In germline, CDR1 is SEHNR, CDR2 FQNEAQ (reference sequence). The CDR3 reads CASSLATGSTDTQYF. The CDR3 coding sequence is TGTGCCAGCAGCTTAGCGACAGGGAGCACAGATACGCAGTATTTT. The whole variable domain, remainder taken from reference TRBV7-9 and TRBJ2-3, is DTGVSQNPRHKITKRGQNVTFRCDPISEHNRLYWYRQTLGQGPEFLTYFQNEAQLEKSRLLSDRFSAERPKGSFSTLEIQRTEQGDSAMYLCASSLATGSTDTQYFGPGTRLTVL.

This clonotype was counted between two and nine times. The chain links TRBV28 to TRBJ2-7; TRBD1 matches 8 bases. The V gene end was trimmed by 5 bases and the J gene end by 2 bases; junction bases not matched to a gene: 11. This CDR3 comprises 16 residues. Germline V gene sequence: CDR1 MDHEN, CDR2 SYDVKM. The CDR3 spells CASSHTRTGRPYEQYF. In nucleotides, the CDR3 is TGTGCCAGCAGTCACACCCGGACAGGGAGGCCCTACGAGCAGTACTTC.

The V call is TRBV27, the J call TRBJ1-6; 10 bases agree with TRBD1. Trimming cost V 5 bases and J 10 bases; bases outside gene matches: 11. This CDR3 comprises 16 residues. CDR1 is MNHEY and CDR2 is SMNVEV in the germline V gene (reference sequence). The CDR3 loop reads CASSARRQGAGSPLHF. The DNA for the CDR3 is TGTGCCAGCAGTGCGCGGCGACAGGGGGCGGGATCACCCCTCCACTTT.

This clonotype has ten or more counts. V gene TRBV20-1 combines with J gene TRBJ1-5, with 10 bases aligning to TRBD1. This CDR3 contains 16 residues. J gave up 3 bases and V 3 bases, and 8 bases lay outside the gene matches. Germline values: CDR1 DFQATT, CDR2 SNEGSKA (reference sequence). The DNA of the CDR3 is TGCAGTGCTAGCTCCGGGACAGGGGCCATCAATCAGCCCCAGCATTTT. Amino acid sequence: CSASSGTGAINQPQHF.

The chain couples TRBV7-3 to TRBJ2-3, with 14 bases aligning to TRBD2. The CDR3 has 15 residues. The J segment lost 5 bases and the V segment lost 5 bases, leaving 3 bases of the junction unmatched. Germline lookup yields CDR1 SGHTA and CDR2 FQGTGA. CDR3 in amino acids: CASSETSGRVDTQYF. DNA of the CDR3: TGTGCCAGCAGCGAGACTAGCGGGAGGGTAGATACGCAGTATTTT.